This entry concerns a single T cell receptor (beta chain). Its matching antigen is unknown. Profiling relied on immunoSEQ multiplex PCR, and the TCRdb table lists in-frame clones only, not all of them. The data hold some 66,000 clones, with roughly 80% observed a single time. V lost 1 base to trimming and J lost 2 bases; unmatched junction nucleotides: 4. The CDR3 is 16 amino acids. The germline V gene encodes CDR1 MGHRA and CDR2 YSYEKL. The data belong to a study of OX40 agonist ivuxolimab in advanced cancers. The wider study: Past anti-PD-1, anti-PD-L1 or anti-CTLA-4 therapy was accepted, and 40% had received some. Two cutaneous melanoma patients and one hepatocellular carcinoma patient, three in all, had partial responses.

Study findings and constraints: Partial responders at 0.1-3.0 mg/kg had among the lowest clonal expansion.

It was autoimmune disease history or systemic immunosuppression that excluded patients. The material sequenced was CD4+ or CD8+ T cells sorted from blood, taken in a trial of the OX40 agonist ivuxolimab. The TCR sequence derives from an adult with an advanced solid tumor such as melanoma, head and neck, liver or kidney cancer. The V and J genes are TRBV4-1 and TRBJ2-5, with 10 bases that match TRBD2. The CDR3, as DNA: TGCGCCAGCAGCCAAGGAAATAGCGGGGGGCAAGAGACCCAGTACTTC. Its protein product is CASSQGNSGGQETQYF.